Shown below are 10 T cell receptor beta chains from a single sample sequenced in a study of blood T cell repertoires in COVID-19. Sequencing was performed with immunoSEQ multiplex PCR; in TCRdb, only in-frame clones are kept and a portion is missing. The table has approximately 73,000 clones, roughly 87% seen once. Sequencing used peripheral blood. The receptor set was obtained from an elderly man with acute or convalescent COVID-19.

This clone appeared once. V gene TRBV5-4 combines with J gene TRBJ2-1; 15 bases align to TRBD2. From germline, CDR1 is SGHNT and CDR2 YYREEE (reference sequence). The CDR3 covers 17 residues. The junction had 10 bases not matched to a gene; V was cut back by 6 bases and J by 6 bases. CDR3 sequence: CASTKGLAGGQGNEQFF. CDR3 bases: TGTGCCAGCACCAAGGGACTAGCGGGGGGCCAGGGCAATGAGCAGTTCTTC.

The CDR3 coding sequence is TGTGCCAGCAGCCCCGCAGACTTGTTCCAAGAGACCCAGTACTTC. The encoded protein is CASSPADLFQETQYF. The rearrangement links TRBV5-5 to TRBJ2-5; D unresolved. Deletions cut 4 bases from V and 1 base from J, with 14 bases between. Germline V lookup: CDR1 SGHKS, CDR2 YYEKEE (reference sequence). The CDR3 is made up of 15 amino acids.

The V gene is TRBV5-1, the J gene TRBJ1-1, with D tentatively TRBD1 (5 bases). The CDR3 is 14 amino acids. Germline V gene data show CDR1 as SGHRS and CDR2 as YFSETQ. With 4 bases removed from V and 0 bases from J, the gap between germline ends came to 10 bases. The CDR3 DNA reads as TGCGCCAGCAGCGGACAAGCGATGAACACTGAAGCTTTCTTT. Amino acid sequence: CASSGQAMNTEAFF.

In DNA form, the CDR3 reads TGTGCCATCAGTGCCATTGGCAACGCCCTCAATGAGCAGTTCTTC. It translates to CAISAIGNALNEQFF. The V and J genes are TRBV10-3 and TRBJ2-1; D not resolved. The CDR3 loop spans 15 amino acids. V gave up 4 bases and J gave up 6 bases, with 16 bases separating them. In germline, CDR1 is ENHRY, CDR2 SYGVKD.

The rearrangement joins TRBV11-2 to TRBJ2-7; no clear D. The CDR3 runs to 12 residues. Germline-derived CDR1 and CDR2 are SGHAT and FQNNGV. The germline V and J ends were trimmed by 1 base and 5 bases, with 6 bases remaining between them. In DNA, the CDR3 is TGTGCCAGCAGCTTAGTCCCCAACGAGCAGTACTTC. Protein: CASSLVPNEQYF.

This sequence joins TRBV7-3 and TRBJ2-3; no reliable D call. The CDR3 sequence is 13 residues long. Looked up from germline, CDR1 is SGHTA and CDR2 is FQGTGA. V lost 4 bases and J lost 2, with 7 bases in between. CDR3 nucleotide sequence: TGTGCCAGCAGCTCTACTTACACAGATACGCAGTATTTT. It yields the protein CASSSTYTDTQYF.

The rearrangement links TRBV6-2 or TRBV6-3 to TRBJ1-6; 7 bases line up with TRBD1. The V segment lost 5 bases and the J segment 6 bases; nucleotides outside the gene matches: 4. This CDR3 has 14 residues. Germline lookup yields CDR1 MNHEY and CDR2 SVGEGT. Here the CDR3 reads CASSTTGSNSPLHF. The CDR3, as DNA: TGTGCCAGCAGTACGACAGGGAGTAATTCACCCCTCCACTTT.

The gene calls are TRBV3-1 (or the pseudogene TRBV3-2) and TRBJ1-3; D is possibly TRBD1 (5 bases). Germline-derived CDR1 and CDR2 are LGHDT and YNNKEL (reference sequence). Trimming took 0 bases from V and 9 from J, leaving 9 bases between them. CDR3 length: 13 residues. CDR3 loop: CASSQDPRATIYF. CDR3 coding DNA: TGTGCCAGCAGCCAAGATCCCAGGGCCACCATATATTTT.

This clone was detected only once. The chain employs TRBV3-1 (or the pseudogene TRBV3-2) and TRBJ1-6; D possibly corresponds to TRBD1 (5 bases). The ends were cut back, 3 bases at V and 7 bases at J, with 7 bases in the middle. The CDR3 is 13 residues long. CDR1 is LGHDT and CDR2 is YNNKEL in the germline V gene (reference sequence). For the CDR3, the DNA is TGTGCCAGCAGCCAGGCAGGGAATTCACCCCTCCACTTT. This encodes CASSQAGNSPLHF.

The CDR3, as DNA: TGTGCCTGGAAGGGACAGCCGAACACTGAAGCTTTCTTT. Amino acid sequence: CAWKGQPNTEAFF. The gene calls are TRBV30 and TRBJ1-1; 7 nucleotides agree with TRBD1. Germline-derived CDR1 and CDR2 are GTSNPN and SVGIG (reference sequence). CDR3 length equals 13 residues. The junction had 3 bases not matched to a gene; V was cut back by 4 bases and J by 1 base.